These 3 T cell receptor beta chains were sequenced from one sample in a study of radiotherapy plus CTLA-4 blockade in lung cancer. The data were produced by immunoSEQ multiplex PCR, yet TCRdb's version contains in-frame clones alone and is incomplete. Seen here are 43,000 or so clones, over 55% observed once, and the top ten hold roughly 20%. Sequenced here: peripheral blood, sampled from a patient treated with radiotherapy plus ipilimumab. The receptors originated from a human donor with non-small cell lung cancer who had a partial response to radiotherapy plus ipilimumab.

The gene calls are TRBV6-5 and TRBJ2-7, with TRBD2 matching over 9 bases. Trimming at V came to 8 bases and at J to 6 bases, leaving 14 bases not matched to a gene. Germline V CDR1 and CDR2: MNHEY, SVGAGI. The CDR3 loop spans 15 amino acids. The CDR3 is CASPPSGLAPLEQYF. CDR3 nucleotides: TGTGCCAGCCCACCGTCCGGACTAGCGCCCCTCGAGCAGTACTTC.

This clone was seen more than once but under ten times. This chain uses TRBV5-1 with TRBJ2-6; 7 nucleotides align to TRBD1. J gave up 1 base and V 6 bases, and 10 bases lay outside the gene matches. The CDR3 has 17 amino acids. Germline CDR1 SGHRS, CDR2 YFSETQ. CDR3 in DNA: TGCGCCAGCACCAAAGACAGGGCGGCGTCTGGGGCCAACGTCCTGACTTTC. Its translation: CASTKDRAASGANVLTF.

The rearrangement uses TRBV5-1 and TRBJ2-6; the match to TRBD1 covers 11 bases. Per the germline V gene, CDR1 is SGHRS and CDR2 is YFSETQ. The V gene end was trimmed by 3 bases and the J gene end by 0 bases; junction bases not matched to a gene: 5. The CDR3 extends over 18 amino acids. The DNA for the CDR3 is TGCGCCAGCAGCTCCGGGACAGGGGGTTTCTCTGGGGCCAACGTCCTGACTTTC. It encodes CASSSGTGGFSGANVLTF.